This T cell receptor (beta chain) was sequenced for a study of blood T cells in healthy people across ages. The second PCR ran roughly 6 to 11 cycles with a sample-barcoded 5' primer and J-beta primers. TCRdb analysed the 5' RACE reads with MiXCR anew, one entry per CDR3 protein. The data show more than 450,000 distinct CDR3 sequences, 25% to 35% seen once. CDR3 length equals 11 residues. Trimming removed 2 bases at V and 7 bases at J, with 5 bases between. Germline CDR1 SNHLY, CDR2 FYNNEI. The sample holds a few counts of this clonotype. This same sample was also part of a study on T cells of mothers and their children. Per that paper: Over 5 children and their three healthy Caucasian mothers were the donors.

V usage is TRBV2 and J usage is TRBJ1-2, with D maybe TRBD1 (5 bases). Sample: blood. The TCR sequence derives from a boy aged 2-9 years in good health. In DNA form, the CDR3 reads TGTGCCAGCAGTGAACAGGGTGGCTACACCTTC. Translation: CASSEQGGYTF.